Ten or more counts support the clone carrying this T cell receptor (beta chain). What it binds is unknown. The iRepertoire nested amplicon-rescue multiplex PCR amplified TCR alpha and beta CDR3s from RNA. TCRdb passed the multiplex PCR reads through MiXCR, listing each CDR3 protein once. The table includes 93,000 or so distinct CDR3 sequences, about 30% detected once. The sample is drawn from a study of glioma-infiltrating T cells. Study-wide results and caveats: Non-neoplastic patients had below-expected tissue-blood divergence, while all gliomas exceeded expectation. Tissue and blood shared very few CDR3 sequences.

CDR1 and CDR2 (germline): SGHTA, FQGNSA. V was clipped by 6 bases and J by 2 bases; unmatched bases: 10. The CDR3 is 15 amino acids. The V and J genes are TRBV7-2 and TRBJ2-7, with TRBD1 matching 7 bases. The sequencing sample was made of glioma tissue, nonneoplastic brain tissue, or PBMCs (not recorded which). The receptor was isolated from a human donor with low-grade glioma or glioblastoma, undergoing nonglioma brain surgery, or in good health (not recorded which). The DNA of the CDR3 is TGTGCCAGCAGTTGGGACAGCGCTCCCACCTACGAGCAGTACTTC. It yields the protein CASSWDSAPTYEQYF.